This TCR beta chain is drawn from a study of Tregs in tolerant kidney transplant recipients (dated by TCRdb to about 2019). In terms of the full investigation: The transplants used related donors with nonmyeloablative bone marrow transplantation, and mixed chimerism in the human trials was transient. The study used TCRbeta sequencing to identify donor-specific regulatory T cells before combined kidney and bone marrow transplantation, then tracked those cells after transplant.

The time point label, read with the paper, signifies: blood sample drawn before combined kidney and bone marrow transplant. Unstimulated Tregs (CD4+CD25+CD127-), CD4+ non-Tregs (CD4+CD25-), CD4 and CD8 cells were FACS-sorted from thawed PBMCs. Patients were several combined kidney and bone marrow transplant recipients from the ITN036ST trial, and only these trial subjects had samples available. Healthy control blood was processed by Ficoll density gradient to PBMCs and cryopreserved; patient PBMCs were collected before and after transplant. At the junction V is shortened by 4 bases and J by 3 bases; bases outside the gene matches: 10. The CDR3, from cysteine to phenylalanine, totals 18 residues. Just CDR3 DNA is preserved here, 54 bases in frame from base 1. The germline V gene specifies SGHDN as CDR1 and FVKESK as CDR2. For TCRbeta CDR3 sequencing, genomic DNA from the sorted cells was extracted using the QIAGEN DNeasy Blood and Tissue Kit. Through immunoSEQ, high-throughput TCRbeta CDR3 sequencing was done commercially, including PCR amplification with internal controls and bias correction. In the original analysis: Unique productive TCRbeta sequences were defined by CDR3 nucleotide sequence where primers matched, otherwise by CDR3 amino acid sequence with Vbeta and Jbeta genes. To correct sorting error, sequences shared between sorted populations at a frequency ratio of 2:1 or less were removed; the rest were assigned to the higher population. Donor-reactive sequences were defined as at least 5-fold expanded in CFSE-low cells versus unstimulated cells, with frequency of at least 0.01% in CFSE-low cells. Repertoire divergence was quantified by Jensen-Shannon divergence using the top 100 TCRbeta sequences ranked by frequency. For any sample with multiple sequencing runs, sorting error was corrected in each run separately before the runs were pooled. Here the immuneACCESS table is served through TCRdb, limited to in-frame sequences with V and J called. Missing clones are a known gap in these copies; in checked studies unresolved V genes cover under half, and the rest lacks a known reason. V and J calls and clone size follow that table, whereas D and trimming were derived from the DNA. The sample table holds tens of thousands of clones, of which approximately 93% were seen once. The ten largest make up 0.46% of the sample.

Study-level results and caveats: Because the PCR primers were changed over time for some patients, nucleotide-level comparison could not be performed across the samples from those patients. In tolerant patients, the expansion of donor-specific Tregs was greater than global Treg expansion, suggesting that the expansion was antigen-driven rather than nonspecific. Expanding Tregs with activated donor B cells appeared to identify the most biologically relevant and donor-specific TCRbeta repertoire. Although technical replication error seemed to be minimal, the question of biological reproducibility was not addressed directly. Because only a small number of patients were included, the study had limitations, and the results will need to be validated in larger populations as well as under other immunosuppression protocols.

Notes on this clone: Its antigen remains undetermined. Base qualities were left out, and no much larger clone turns up one base away.

In this chain, TRBV14 is recombined with TRBJ2-7; 15 bases in the middle match TRBD2. This specimen was CD4+ T cells from blood, taken before the transplant. The source is a human donor who received a combined kidney and bone marrow transplant. The CDR3 protein: CASSRRTSGRAVFYEQYF. The DNA is as follows: TGTGCCAGCAGCCGCCGGACTAGCGGGAGGGCCGTCTTCTACGAGCAGTACTTC.